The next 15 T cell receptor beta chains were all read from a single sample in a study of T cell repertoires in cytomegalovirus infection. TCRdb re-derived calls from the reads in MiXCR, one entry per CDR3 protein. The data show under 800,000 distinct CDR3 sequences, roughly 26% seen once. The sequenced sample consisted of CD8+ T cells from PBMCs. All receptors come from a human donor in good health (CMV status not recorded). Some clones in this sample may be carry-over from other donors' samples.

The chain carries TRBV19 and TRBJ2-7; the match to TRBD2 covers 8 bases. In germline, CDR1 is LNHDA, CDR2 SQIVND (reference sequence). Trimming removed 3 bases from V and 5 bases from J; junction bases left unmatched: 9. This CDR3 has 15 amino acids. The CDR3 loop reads CASSISGGANDEQYF. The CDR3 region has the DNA TGTGCCAGTAGTATTTCGGGAGGGGCTAACGACGAGCAGTACTTC.

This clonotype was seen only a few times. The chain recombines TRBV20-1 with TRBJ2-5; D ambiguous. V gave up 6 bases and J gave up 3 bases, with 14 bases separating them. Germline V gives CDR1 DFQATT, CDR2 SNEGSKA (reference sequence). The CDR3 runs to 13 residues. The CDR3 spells CSALSQLEETQYF. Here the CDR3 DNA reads TGCAGTGCCCTTAGCCAGCTAGAAGAGACCCAGTACTTC.

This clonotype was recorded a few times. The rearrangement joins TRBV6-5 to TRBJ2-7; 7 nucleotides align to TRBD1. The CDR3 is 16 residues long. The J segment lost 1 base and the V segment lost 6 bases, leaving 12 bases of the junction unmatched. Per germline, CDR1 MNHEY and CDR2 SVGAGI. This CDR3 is CASSRDRQVDSYEQYF. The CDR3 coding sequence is TGTGCCAGCAGCCGGGACAGACAGGTCGATTCCTACGAGCAGTACTTC.

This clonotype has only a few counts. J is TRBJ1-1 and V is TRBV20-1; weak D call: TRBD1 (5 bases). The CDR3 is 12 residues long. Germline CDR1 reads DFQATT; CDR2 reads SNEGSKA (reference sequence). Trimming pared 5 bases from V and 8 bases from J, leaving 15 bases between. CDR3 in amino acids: CSAGRGLREAFF. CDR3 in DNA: TGCAGTGCTGGACGGGGGTTAAGAGAAGCTTTCTTT.

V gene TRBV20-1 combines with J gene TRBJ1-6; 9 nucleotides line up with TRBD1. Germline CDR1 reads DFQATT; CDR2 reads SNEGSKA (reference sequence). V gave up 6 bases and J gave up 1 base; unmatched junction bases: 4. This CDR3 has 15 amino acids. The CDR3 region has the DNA TGCAGTGCGGGACAGGGATTTTCCTATAATTCACCCCTCCACTTT. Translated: CSAGQGFSYNSPLHF.

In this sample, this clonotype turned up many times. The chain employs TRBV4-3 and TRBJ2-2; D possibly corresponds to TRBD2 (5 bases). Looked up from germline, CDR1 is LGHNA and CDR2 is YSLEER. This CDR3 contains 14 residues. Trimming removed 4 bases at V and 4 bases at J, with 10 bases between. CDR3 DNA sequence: TGCGCCAGCAGCCGTACTCGGGGCACCGGGGAGCTGTTTTTT. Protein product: CASSRTRGTGELFF.

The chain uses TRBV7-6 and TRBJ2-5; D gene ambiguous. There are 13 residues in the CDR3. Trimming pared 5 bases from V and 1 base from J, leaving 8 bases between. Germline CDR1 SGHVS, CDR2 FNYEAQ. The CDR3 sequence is CASSGGIQETQYF. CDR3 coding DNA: TGTGCCAGCAGCGGCGGCATCCAAGAGACCCAGTACTTC.

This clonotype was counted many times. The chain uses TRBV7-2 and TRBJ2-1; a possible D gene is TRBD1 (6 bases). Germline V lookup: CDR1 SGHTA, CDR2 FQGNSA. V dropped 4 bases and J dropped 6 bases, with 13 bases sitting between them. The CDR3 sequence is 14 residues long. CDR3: CASSSPYRANEQFF. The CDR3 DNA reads TGTGCCAGCAGCTCACCTTACAGGGCCAATGAGCAGTTCTTC.

Here the CDR3 DNA reads TGCAGTGCTAGAGAGGCCGGGGGGGCGAGGTATGGCTACACCTTC. It encodes CSAREAGGARYGYTF. The rearrangement uses TRBV20-1 and TRBJ1-2; D perhaps matches TRBD1 (6 bases). Germline CDR1 and CDR2: DFQATT and SNEGSKA (reference sequence). The length of the CDR3 is 15 residues. Trimming took 0 bases from V and 5 from J, leaving 16 bases between them.

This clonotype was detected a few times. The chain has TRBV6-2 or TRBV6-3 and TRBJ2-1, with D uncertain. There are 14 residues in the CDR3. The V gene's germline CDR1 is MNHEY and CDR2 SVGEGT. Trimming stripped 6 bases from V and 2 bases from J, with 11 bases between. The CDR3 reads CASSGSRAYNEQFF. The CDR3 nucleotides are TGTGCCAGCAGCGGCAGTAGGGCCTACAATGAGCAGTTCTTC.

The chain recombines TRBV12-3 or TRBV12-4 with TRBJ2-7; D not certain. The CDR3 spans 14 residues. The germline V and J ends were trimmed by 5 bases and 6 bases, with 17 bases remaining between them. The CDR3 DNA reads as TGTGCCAGCAGTCCTCCCGGACCCTCGGGCGAGCAGTACTTC. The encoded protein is CASSPPGPSGEQYF.

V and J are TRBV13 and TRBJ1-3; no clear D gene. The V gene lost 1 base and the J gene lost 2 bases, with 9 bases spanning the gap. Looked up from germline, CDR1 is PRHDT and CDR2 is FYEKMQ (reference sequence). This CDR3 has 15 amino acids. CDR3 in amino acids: CASSLVLVPGNTIYF. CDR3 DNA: TGTGCCAGCAGCTTAGTACTTGTCCCTGGAAACACCATATATTTT. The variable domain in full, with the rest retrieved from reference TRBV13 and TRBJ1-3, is AAGVIQSPRHLIKEKRETATLKCYPIPRHDTVYWYQQGPGQDPQFLISFYEKMQSDKGSIPDRFSAQQFSDYHSELNMSSLELGDSALYFCASSLVLVPGNTIYFGEGSWLTVV.

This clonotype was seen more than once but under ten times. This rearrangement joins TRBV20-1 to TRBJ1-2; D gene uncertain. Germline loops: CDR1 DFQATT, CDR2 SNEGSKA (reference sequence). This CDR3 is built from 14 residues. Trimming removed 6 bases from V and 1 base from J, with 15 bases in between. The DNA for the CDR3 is TGCAGTGCGACGGAGAAACGGGTTAACTATGGCTACACCTTC. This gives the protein CSATEKRVNYGYTF.

DNA of the CDR3: TGTGCCAGCAGCGTAGAGGGGGGGGGCTACTCTGATGAGCAGTTCTTC. It specifies CASSVEGGGYSDEQFF. V usage is TRBV9 and J usage is TRBJ2-1, with D perhaps TRBD2 (7 bases). The CDR3 length is 16 residues. Deletions cut 0 bases from V and 8 bases from J, with 18 bases between. Germline CDR1 and CDR2: SGDLS and YYNGEE.

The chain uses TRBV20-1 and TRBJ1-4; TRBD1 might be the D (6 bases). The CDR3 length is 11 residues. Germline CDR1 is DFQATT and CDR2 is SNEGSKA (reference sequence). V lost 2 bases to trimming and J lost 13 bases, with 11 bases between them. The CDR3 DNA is TGCAGTGCTAGACAAGGGGGGGTACTGTTTTTT. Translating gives CSARQGGVLFF.